This TCR beta chain was sequenced in a study of technical replicates of blood from several donors. Between the trimmed V and J ends, which lost 0 bases and 3 bases, there was a span of 6 bases. Germline assignment: CDR1 SGHTA and CDR2 FQGNSA. The CDR3 loop spans 13 amino acids. The protocol was immunoSEQ multiplex PCR, while the TCRdb copy is restricted to in-frame clones and leaves out a portion. The data hold about 17,000 clones, with 65% to 85% observed a single time. The sequenced sample was PBMCs. The sequence was obtained from a human donor in good health. Some clones in this sample may be carry-over from other donors' samples. The chain carries TRBV7-2 and TRBJ2-7; D possibly corresponds to TRBD1 (6 bases). CDR3 loop: CASSLAGGYEQYF. For the CDR3, the DNA is TGTGCCAGCAGCTTAGCAGGGGGCTACGAGCAGTACTTC.